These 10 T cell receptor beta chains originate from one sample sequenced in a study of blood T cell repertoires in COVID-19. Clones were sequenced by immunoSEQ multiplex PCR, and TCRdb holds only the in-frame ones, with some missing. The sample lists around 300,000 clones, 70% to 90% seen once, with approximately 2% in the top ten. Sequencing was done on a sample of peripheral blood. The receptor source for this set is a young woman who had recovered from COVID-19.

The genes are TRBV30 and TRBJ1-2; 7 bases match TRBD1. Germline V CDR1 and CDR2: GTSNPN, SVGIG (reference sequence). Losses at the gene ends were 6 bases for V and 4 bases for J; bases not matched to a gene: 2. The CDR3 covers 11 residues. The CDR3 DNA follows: TGTGCCTGCAACAGGGGCTATGGCTACACCTTC. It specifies CACNRGYGYTF.

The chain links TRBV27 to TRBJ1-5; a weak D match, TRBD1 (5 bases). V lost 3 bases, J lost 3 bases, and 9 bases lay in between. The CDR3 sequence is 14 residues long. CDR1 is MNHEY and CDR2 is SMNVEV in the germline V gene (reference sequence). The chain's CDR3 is CASSLGGDNQPQHF. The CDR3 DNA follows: TGTGCCAGCAGTTTGGGGGGAGACAATCAGCCCCAGCATTTT.

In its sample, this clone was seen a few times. This chain's CDR3 is CASSQARQANYGYTF. The CDR3 DNA is TGCGCCAGCAGCCAAGCGCGACAGGCTAACTATGGCTACACCTTC. The V call is TRBV4-1, the J call TRBJ1-2, with D possibly being TRBD1 (6 bases). Per the germline V gene, CDR1 is MGHRA and CDR2 is YSYEKL. This CDR3 has 15 residues. V dropped 1 base and J dropped 0 bases, with 9 bases sitting between them.

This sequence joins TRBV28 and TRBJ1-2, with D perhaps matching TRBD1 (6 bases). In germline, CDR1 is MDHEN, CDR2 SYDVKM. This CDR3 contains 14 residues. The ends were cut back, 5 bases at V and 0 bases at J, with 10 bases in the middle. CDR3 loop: CASSQGLANYGYTF. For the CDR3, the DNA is TGTGCCAGCAGTCAGGGGTTAGCTAACTATGGCTACACCTTC.

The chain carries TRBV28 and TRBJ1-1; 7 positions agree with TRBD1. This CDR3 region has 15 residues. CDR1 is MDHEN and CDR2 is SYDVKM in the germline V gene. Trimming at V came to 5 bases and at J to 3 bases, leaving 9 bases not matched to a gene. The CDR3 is CASSTRTQGDTEAFF. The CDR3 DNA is TGTGCCAGCAGTACAAGGACGCAGGGGGACACTGAAGCTTTCTTT.

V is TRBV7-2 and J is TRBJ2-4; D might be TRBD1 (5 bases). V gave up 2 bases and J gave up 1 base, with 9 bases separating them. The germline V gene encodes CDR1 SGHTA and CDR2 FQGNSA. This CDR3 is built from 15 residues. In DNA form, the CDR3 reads TGTGCCAGCAGCTTAACAGGATCTGCCAAAAACATTCAGTACTTC. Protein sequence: CASSLTGSAKNIQYF.

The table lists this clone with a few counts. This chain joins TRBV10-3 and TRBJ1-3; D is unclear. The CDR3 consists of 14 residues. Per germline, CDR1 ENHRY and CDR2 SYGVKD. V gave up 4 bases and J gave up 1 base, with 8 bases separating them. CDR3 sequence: CAISARDSGNTIYF. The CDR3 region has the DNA TGTGCCATCAGTGCGCGAGATTCTGGAAACACCATATATTTT.

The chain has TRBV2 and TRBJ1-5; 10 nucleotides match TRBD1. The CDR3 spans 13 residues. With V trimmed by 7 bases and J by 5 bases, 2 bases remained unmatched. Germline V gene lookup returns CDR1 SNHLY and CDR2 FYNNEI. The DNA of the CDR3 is TGTGCCAGCAAAGGGACAGGGGATCAGCCCCAGCATTTT. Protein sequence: CASKGTGDQPQHF.

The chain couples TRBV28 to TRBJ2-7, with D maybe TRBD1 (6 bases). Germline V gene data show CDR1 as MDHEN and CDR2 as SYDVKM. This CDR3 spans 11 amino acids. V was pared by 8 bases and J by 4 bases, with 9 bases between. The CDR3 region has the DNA TGTGCCAGCGGTCAGGGGTACGAGCAGTACTTC. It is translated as CASGQGYEQYF.

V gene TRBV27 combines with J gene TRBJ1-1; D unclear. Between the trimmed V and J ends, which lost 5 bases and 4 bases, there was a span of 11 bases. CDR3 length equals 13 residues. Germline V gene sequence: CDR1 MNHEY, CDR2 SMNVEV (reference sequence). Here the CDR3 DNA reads TGTGCCAGCAGTCCTGAGAGGCTCACTGAAGCTTTCTTT. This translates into CASSPERLTEAFF.